This TCR beta chain was retrieved from a study of T cell responses to AZD1222 COVID-19 vaccine. Study findings and constraints: Vaccine-associated CD4 TCRs spanned spike, dominant at 160-218 and 743-854. Two AZD1222 administrations were followed by greater Spike-specific TCR breadth and depth. Unmutated regions of variants are reportedly targeted by nearly half of spike-specific TCRs.

Regarding this clone: Its specificity is unknown.

The repertoire was sequenced with immunoSEQ multiplex PCR; TCRdb's copy has only in-frame clones and lacks some. The table lists some 250,000 clones, 85% to 95% of them singletons. Per germline, CDR1 KGHSH and CDR2 LQKENI. V lost 5 bases and J lost 6, with 16 bases in between. The CDR3 contains 15 residues. This specimen consisted of peripheral blood, obtained 28 days after the second AZD1222 dose. The V and J genes are TRBV18 and TRBJ1-4; D is undetermined. This receptor was taken from an adult who received the AZD1222 COVID-19 vaccine. In DNA, the CDR3 is TGTGCCAGCTCAGTATCAGGCGGCATGGATGAAAAACTGTTTTTT. Protein product: CASSVSGGMDEKLFF.